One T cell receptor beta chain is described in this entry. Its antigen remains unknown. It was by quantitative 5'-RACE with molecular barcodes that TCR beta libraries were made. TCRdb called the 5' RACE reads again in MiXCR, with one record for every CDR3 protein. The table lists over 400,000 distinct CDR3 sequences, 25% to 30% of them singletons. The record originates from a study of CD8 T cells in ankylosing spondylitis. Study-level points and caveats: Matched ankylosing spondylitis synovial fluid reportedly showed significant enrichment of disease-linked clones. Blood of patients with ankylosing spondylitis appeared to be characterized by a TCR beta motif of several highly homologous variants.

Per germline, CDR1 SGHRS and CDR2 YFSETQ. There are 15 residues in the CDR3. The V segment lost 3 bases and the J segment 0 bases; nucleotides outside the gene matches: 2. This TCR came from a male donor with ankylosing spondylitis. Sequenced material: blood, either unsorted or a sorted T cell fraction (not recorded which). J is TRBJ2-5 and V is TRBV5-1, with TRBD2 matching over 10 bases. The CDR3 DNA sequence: TGCGCCAGCAGCTCCGGACTAGCGGACCAAGAGACCCAGTACTTC. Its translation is CASSSGLADQETQYF.